The text below deals with one T cell receptor beta chain. Antigen: not known. The data were taken from a study of cytomegalovirus exposure and HLA in healthy donors. The PCR had 60 Vbeta and 13 Jbeta primers. Assay: immunoSEQ multiplex PCR; the TCRdb copy retains only in-frame clones and omits some. The table records about 190,000 clones, roughly 12% of them present only once. Study-level results: Across HLA loci, a later analysis found differing TCR association rates, with DRB1 most and HLA-C fewest. Being productive about 90% or about 30% of the time was typical of most TCR beta V segments in an earlier analysis. Generally TCR sequences proved uncommon, though certain public TCRs appeared in numerous donors. A later analysis appeared to link common viral pathogens to several of the most significant clusters.

The sequenced sample consisted of PBMCs. The receptor was isolated from a man aged 45-65 years in good health and CMV-seropositive.

The CDR3 nucleotides are TGCGCCAGCAGTATTAGCGGGGGTGACTACAATGAGCAGTTCTTC. Translating it yields CASSISGGDYNEQFF. The gene calls are TRBV10-2 and TRBJ2-1; the match to TRBD2 covers 9 bases. The CDR3 has 15 residues. Germline-derived CDR1 and CDR2 are WSHSY and SAAADI. V lost 5 bases, J lost 3 bases, and 5 bases stayed unmatched.